This is a list of T cell receptor beta chains from one sample in a study of shared clonotypes between healthy human individuals. Here immunoSEQ multiplex PCR was the method, and the copy in TCRdb shows in-frame clones only, minus some. The sample includes approximately 1,000,000 clones, roughly 80% of them seen just once. The sample comprised memory CD4+ T cells from PBMCs. The receptors here all came from a man younger than 35 in good health. Some clones in this sample may be carry-over from other donors' samples. The CDR3 runs from the conserved cysteine through the conserved F or W.

>TRBJ1-1|TRBV5-4
CASSWGTGSGTEAFF
>TRBJ1-3|TRBV6-1
CASSENSGNTIYF
>TRBJ1-4|TRBV18
CASSPPGGNRNEKLFF
>TRBJ1-5|TRBV27
CASSLGRGDQPQHF
>TRBJ2-3|TRBV4-1
CASSASRGRPDTQYF
>TRBJ1-1|TRBV28
CASSSEAQTPRAFF
>TRBJ1-1|TRBV6-5
CASSYGRVMNTEAFF
>TRBJ2-7|TRBV5-1
CASSLRELAGALEQYF
>TRBJ2-3|TRBV10-3
CAISESGDTQYF
>TRBJ1-4|TRBV7-9
CASSFGRGNEKLFF
>TRBJ1-2|TRBV7-2
CASTTGRGGYTF
>TRBJ2-7|TRBV28
CASRKGLNYEQYF
>TRBJ2-3|TRBV12-2
CASRLAGGGPDPDTQYF
>TRBJ2-5|TRBV5-1
CASQPGQGASETQYF
>TRBJ2-2|TRBV6-5
CASGDLYTGELFF
>TRBJ2-1|TRBV11-2
CASSTLAGVYNEQFF
>TRBJ2-3|TRBV27
CASSLFALPDTQYF
>TRBJ2-7|TRBV6-5
CASSYRGGTRGQYF
>TRBJ2-1|TRBV4-2
CASSSPPGGSYNEQFF
>TRBJ2-3|TRBV20-1
CSRWGTDTQYF
>TRBJ1-4|TRBV5-1
CASSPATNEKLFF
>TRBJ1-1|TRBV5-1
CASSLNPGGRAEAFF
>TRBJ1-5|TRBV7-3
CASSLFSGAGQPQHF
>TRBJ2-1|TRBV28
CASRPGGTDSYNEQFF
>TRBJ1-2|TRBV7-2
CASSLQATGDYGYTF
>TRBJ2-3|TRBV29-1
CSVGLTSSTDTQYF
>TRBJ2-3|TRBV7-2
CASSAQALPAGLDTQYF
>TRBJ2-5|TRBV28
CASSFRGAAQETQYF
>TRBJ1-5|TRBV30
CAWSVLTVNQPQHF
>TRBJ2-7|TRBV10-1
CASSESRASGRHEQYF
>TRBJ1-3|TRBV4-2
CASSQDPGPGGNTIYF
>TRBJ2-5|TRBV2
CASRAGQKETQYF
>TRBJ2-7|TRBV5-1
CASSLLFGTSYEQYF
>TRBJ2-1|TRBV7-3
CASSSPWVGNEQFF
>TRBJ2-7|TRBV6-5
CASRKTGGYEQYF
>TRBJ2-2|TRBV5-4
CASSLDPGNTGELFF
>TRBJ2-1|TRBV19
CASRDQSSYNEQFF
>TRBJ2-7|TRBV9
CASSVGSGSSLYEQYF
>TRBJ2-3|TRBV5-1
CASSFTSGSSDTQYF
>TRBJ2-1|TRBV18
CASSLGPYNEQFF
>TRBJ1-5|TRBV30
CAWTAGQGFDQPQHF
>TRBJ1-5|TRBV28
CASSFSSGNSNQPQHF
>TRBJ1-4|TRBV7-6
CASSLQGQTNEKLFF
>TRBJ2-5|TRBV11-2
CASSSPAGEGRSETQYF
>TRBJ2-1|TRBV6-5
CASTRLAGGYEQFF
>TRBJ1-4|TRBV7-8
CASSLTRGHVNEKLFF
>TRBJ1-2|TRBV18
CASSPGGGRFNYGYTF
>TRBJ2-3|TRBV25-1
CASSRGTDTQYF
>TRBJ2-5|TRBV5-1
CASSQTTRGGRETQYF
>TRBJ2-3|TRBV5-6
CASSLYGTSGGTDTQYF
>TRBJ1-1|TRBV14
CASSQDTSAPEAFF
>TRBJ2-2|TRBV5-8
CASSRARPPNTGELFF